The 5 T cell receptor beta chains given below trace back to one sample, sequenced in a study of early T cells in non-severe SARS-CoV-2 infection. TCRdb re-derived calls from the 5' RACE reads in MiXCR, one entry per CDR3 protein. Seen here are about 44,000 distinct CDR3 sequences, about a quarter observed once, and the top ten hold about 4.7%. The sequenced sample was whole blood, obtained at baseline. These receptor sequences come from an adult who was a healthcare worker with PCR-confirmed SARS-CoV-2 infection or an uninfected control (not recorded which).

The V call is TRBV20-1, the J call TRBJ2-6, with D possibly matching TRBD2 (6 bases). The CDR3 has 16 amino acids. The V end was cut by 3 bases, the J end by 1 base, with 13 bases between. Germline values: CDR1 DFQATT, CDR2 SNEGSKA (reference sequence). The CDR3 DNA is TGCAGTGCTAGTAAGGCAGGGAGGTCTGGGGCCAACGTCCTGACTTTC. Protein sequence: CSASKAGRSGANVLTF.

The chain joins TRBV7-2 to TRBJ2-7, with 10 bases fitting TRBD2. V shed 1 base and J 6 bases; nucleotides not matched to a gene: 6. The CDR3 extends over 15 amino acids. Germline V CDR1 and CDR2: SGHTA, FQGNSA. CDR3 in amino acids: CASSLGRSSGGEQYF. The CDR3 DNA is TGTGCCAGCAGCTTAGGGCGGTCTAGCGGGGGCGAGCAGTACTTC. Complete variable domain (other parts from reference TRBV7-2 and TRBJ2-7): GAGVSQSPSNKVTEKGKDVELRCDPISGHTALYWYRQSLGQGLEFLIYFQGNSAPDKSGLPSDRFSAERTGGSVSTLTIQRTQQEDSAVYLCASSLGRSSGGEQYFGPGTRLTVT.

This clonotype was detected a few times. The chain recombines TRBV29-1 with TRBJ2-1; no clear D gene. Germline CDR1 SQVTM, CDR2 ANQGSEA. Trimming removed 7 bases from V and 3 bases from J, with 19 bases in between. The CDR3 covers 15 residues. CDR3 sequence (DNA): TGCAGCGCCGACTCTCCCTCTTCCATCTACAATGAGCAGTTCTTC. Its translation is CSADSPSSIYNEQFF.

The chain joins TRBV20-1 to TRBJ2-7; a weak D match, TRBD2 (5 bases). The CDR3 runs to 14 residues. V lost 6 bases, J lost 0 bases, and 15 bases lay in between. The germline V gene encodes CDR1 DFQATT and CDR2 SNEGSKA (reference sequence). The CDR3 sequence: CSARLRGSSYEQYF. CDR3 sequence (DNA): TGCAGTGCCCGCCTTCGAGGGAGCTCCTACGAGCAGTACTTC.

The CDR3, as DNA: TGTGCCAGCAGTTTTGGGGGTGGTCAGCCCCAGCATTTT. It encodes CASSFGGGQPQHF. The V call is TRBV12-3 or TRBV12-4, the J call TRBJ1-5, with TRBD1 as a possible D gene (5 bases). V shed 3 bases and J shed 6 bases, with 9 bases lying between them. This CDR3 is 13 amino acids long.